This T cell receptor (beta chain) stems from a study of cytomegalovirus exposure and HLA in healthy donors. The primer mix had 60 Vbeta and 13 Jbeta primers. This table comes from immunoSEQ multiplex PCR, and its TCRdb copy is limited to in-frame clones, with some not included. The sample has about 120,000 clones, approximately 72% seen once. Looked up from germline, CDR1 is SGHRS and CDR2 is YFSETQ. Trimming stripped 1 base from V and 9 bases from J, with 14 bases between. The CDR3 is 13 residues long. Study conclusions and caveats: As a later analysis revealed, the rate of TCR association differed by HLA locus, with DRB1 most and HLA-C fewest. Within the data, a cluster of highly shared sequence variants was likely a sequencing artifact. Immune exposure information comprised only CMV serostatus.

This clone was seen a few times. The antigen is unknown. The clonotype originates from a man in his fifties or sixties in good health and CMV-seropositive. The chain recombines TRBV5-1 with TRBJ2-7, with a weak D call TRBD2 (5 bases). The source material was PBMCs. The CDR3: CASSLSRAERQYF. For the CDR3, the DNA is TGCGCCAGCAGCTTGAGTAGAGCGGAGCGGCAGTACTTC.